The rows below give T cell receptor beta chains drawn from one sample of a study of cytomegalovirus exposure and HLA in healthy donors. The data were produced by immunoSEQ multiplex PCR, yet TCRdb's version contains in-frame clones alone and is incomplete. The data contain approximately 44,000 clones, 81% of them singletons. What was sequenced was PBMCs. The source is a man aged 50 or older in good health and CMV-seronegative. Both conserved end residues are part of each CDR3. D genes are given only for firm matches. Expanded clones get a size class; other rows say once, few or many, or leave the size out.

v_call	j_call	d_call	clone_size	cdr3_nt	cdr3_aa
TRBV6-1	TRBJ1-2	TRBD1	-	TGTGCCAGCAGCCCTACAGGGGTCTATGGCTACACCTTC	CASSPTGVYGYTF
TRBV19	TRBJ1-1	-	-	TGTGCCAGTAGTTTTACAGCGAACACTGAAGCTTTCTTT	CASSFTANTEAFF
TRBV19	TRBJ1-5	TRBD1	-	TGTGCCAGTAGAAAATGGGGACAGGGAATACCCCAGCATTTT	CASRKWGQGIPQHF
TRBV11-1	TRBJ2-5	TRBD1	-	TGTGCCAGCAGCCCCACTCCGGGACAGGGGGCTTCCCAAGAGACCCAGTACTTC	CASSPTPGQGASQETQYF
TRBV12-5	TRBJ2-2	TRBD2	-	TGTGCTAGTGCCCCGGGGGGGGCATATCCGATCACCGGGGAGCTGTTTTTT	CASAPGGAYPITGELFF
TRBV5-6	TRBJ1-2	-	-	TGTGCCAGCACGAGCGGGCTCGGGGACTATGGCTACACCTTC	CASTSGLGDYGYTF
TRBV7-9	TRBJ2-4	-	-	TGTGCCAGCACCGAGGAGGGCAGGGGACTATTGGACATTCAGTACTTC	CASTEEGRGLLDIQYF
TRBV5-1	TRBJ2-5	-	few	TGCGCCAGCAGCCTGGGAATTTGGCGGGGACGCCAAGAGACCCAGTACTTC	CASSLGIWRGRQETQYF
TRBV19	TRBJ1-4	TRBD1	-	TGTGCCAGTAGCGGCGGGACAGGGTTGAGAAAACTGTTTTTT	CASSGGTGLRKLFF
TRBV4-1	TRBJ2-7	TRBD1	-	TGCGCCAGCAGCCCGGGACAGGTTTCCTACGAGCAGTACTTC	CASSPGQVSYEQYF